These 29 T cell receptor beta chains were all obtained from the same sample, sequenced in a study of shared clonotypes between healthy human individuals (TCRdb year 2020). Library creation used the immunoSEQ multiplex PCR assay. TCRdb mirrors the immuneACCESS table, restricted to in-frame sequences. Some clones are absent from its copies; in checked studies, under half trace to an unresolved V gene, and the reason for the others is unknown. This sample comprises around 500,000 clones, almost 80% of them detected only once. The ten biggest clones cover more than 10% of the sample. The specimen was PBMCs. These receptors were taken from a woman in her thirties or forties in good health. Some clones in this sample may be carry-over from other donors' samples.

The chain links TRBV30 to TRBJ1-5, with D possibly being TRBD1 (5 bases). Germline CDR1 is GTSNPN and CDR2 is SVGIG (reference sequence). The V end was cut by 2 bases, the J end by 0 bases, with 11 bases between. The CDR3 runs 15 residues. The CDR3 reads CAWSPGTDSNQPQHF. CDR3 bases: TGTGCCTGGAGTCCGGGGACGGATAGCAATCAGCCCCAGCATTTT.

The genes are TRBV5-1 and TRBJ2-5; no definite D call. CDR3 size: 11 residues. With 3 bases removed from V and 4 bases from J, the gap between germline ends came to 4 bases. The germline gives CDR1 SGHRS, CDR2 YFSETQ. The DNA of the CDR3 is TGCGCCAGCAGCTCTGGAGAGACCCAGTACTTC. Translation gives CASSSGETQYF.

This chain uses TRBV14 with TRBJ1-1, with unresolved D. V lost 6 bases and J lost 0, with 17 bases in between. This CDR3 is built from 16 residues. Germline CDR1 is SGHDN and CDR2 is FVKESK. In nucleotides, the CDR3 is TGTGCCAGCAGTCCGACACAGTTGTCCATGAACACTGAAGCTTTCTTT. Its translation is CASSPTQLSMNTEAFF.

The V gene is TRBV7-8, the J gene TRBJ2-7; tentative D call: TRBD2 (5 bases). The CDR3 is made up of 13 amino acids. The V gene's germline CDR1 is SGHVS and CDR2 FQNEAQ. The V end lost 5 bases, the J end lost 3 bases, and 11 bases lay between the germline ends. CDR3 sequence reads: CASSPTRNYEQYF. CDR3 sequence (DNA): TGTGCCAGCAGCCCTACTAGAAACTACGAGCAGTACTTC.

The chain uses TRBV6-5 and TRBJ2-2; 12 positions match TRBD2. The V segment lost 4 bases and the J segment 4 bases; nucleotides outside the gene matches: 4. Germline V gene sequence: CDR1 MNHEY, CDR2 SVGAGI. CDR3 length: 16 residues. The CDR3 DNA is TGTGCCAGCAGTTTACCTAGCGGGAGGGCCACCGGGGAGCTGTTTTTT. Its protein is CASSLPSGRATGELFF.

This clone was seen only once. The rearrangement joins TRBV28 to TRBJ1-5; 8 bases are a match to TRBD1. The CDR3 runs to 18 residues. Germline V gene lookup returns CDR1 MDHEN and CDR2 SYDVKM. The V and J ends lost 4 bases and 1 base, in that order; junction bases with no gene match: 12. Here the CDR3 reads CASSSPRQGRESNQPQHF. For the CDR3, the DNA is TGTGCCAGCAGTTCCCCCCGACAGGGGAGAGAGAGCAATCAGCCCCAGCATTTT.

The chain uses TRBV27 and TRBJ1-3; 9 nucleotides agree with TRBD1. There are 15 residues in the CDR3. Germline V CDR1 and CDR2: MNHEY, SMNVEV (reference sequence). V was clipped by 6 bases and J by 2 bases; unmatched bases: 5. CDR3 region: CASSRDREAGNTIYF. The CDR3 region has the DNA TGTGCCAGCAGCCGGGACAGGGAAGCTGGAAACACCATATATTTT.

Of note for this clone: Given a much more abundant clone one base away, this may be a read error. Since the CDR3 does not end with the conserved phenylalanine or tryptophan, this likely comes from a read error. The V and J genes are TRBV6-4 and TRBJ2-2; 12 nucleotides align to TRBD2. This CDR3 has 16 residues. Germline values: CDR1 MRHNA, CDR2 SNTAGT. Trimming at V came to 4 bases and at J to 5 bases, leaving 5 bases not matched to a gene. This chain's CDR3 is CASSADGTSGTGELFL. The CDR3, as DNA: TGTGCCAGCAGTGCCGACGGGACTAGCGGGACCGGGGAGCTGTTTCTT.

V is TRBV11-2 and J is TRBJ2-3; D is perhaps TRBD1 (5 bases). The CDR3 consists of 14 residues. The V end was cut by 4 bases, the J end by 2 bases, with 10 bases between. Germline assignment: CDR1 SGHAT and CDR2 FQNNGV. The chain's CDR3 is CASSSRQITDTQYF. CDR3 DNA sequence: TGTGCCAGCAGCTCACGACAGATCACAGATACGCAGTATTTT.

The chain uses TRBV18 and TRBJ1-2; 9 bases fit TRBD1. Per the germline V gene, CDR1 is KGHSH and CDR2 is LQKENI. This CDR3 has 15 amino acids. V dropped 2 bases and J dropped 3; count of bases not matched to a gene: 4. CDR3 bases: TGTGCCAGCTCACCAGACGGACAGGGGTACTATGGCTACACCTTC. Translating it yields CASSPDGQGYYGYTF. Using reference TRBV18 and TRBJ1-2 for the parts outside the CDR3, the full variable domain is NAGVMQNPRHLVRRRGQEARLRCSPMKGHSHVYWYRQLPEEGLKFMVYLQKENIIDESGMPKERFSAEFPKEGPSILRIQQVVRGDSAAYFCASSPDGQGYYGYTFGSGTRLTVV.

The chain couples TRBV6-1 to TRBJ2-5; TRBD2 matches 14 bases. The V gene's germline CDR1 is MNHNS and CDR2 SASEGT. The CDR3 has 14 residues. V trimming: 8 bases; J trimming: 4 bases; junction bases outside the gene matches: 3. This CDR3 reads CASGTSGSRETQYF. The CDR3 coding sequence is TGTGCCAGCGGGACTAGCGGGAGCCGAGAGACCCAGTACTTC.

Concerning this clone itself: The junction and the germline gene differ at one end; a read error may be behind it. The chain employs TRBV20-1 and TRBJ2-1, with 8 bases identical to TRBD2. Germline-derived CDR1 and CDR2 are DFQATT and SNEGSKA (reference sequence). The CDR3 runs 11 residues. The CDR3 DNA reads TGCAGTGCTAGGACTCCGGGACTAGATATCTTC. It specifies CSARTPGLDIF.

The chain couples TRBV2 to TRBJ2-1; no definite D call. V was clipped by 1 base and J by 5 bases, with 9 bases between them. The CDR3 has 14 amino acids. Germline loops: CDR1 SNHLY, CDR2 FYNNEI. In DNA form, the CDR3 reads TGTGCCAGCAGTGAAGGGGTTTTGGACAATGAGCAGTTCTTC. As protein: CASSEGVLDNEQFF.

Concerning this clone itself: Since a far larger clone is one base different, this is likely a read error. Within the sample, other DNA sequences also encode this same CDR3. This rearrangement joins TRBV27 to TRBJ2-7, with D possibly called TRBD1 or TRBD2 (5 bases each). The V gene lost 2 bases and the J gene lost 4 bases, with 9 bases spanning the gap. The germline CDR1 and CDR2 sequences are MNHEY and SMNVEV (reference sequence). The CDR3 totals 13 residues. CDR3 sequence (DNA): TGTGCCAGCAGTTTAGGGACGGGGTACGAGCAGTACTTC. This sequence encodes CASSLGTGYEQYF.

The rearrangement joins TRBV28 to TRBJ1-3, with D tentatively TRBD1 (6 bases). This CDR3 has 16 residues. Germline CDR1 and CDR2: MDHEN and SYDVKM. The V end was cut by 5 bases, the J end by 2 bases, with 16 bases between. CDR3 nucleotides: TGTGCCAGCAGTCTTATCCTCCAGGGGACTGGAAACACCATATATTTT. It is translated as CASSLILQGTGNTIYF.

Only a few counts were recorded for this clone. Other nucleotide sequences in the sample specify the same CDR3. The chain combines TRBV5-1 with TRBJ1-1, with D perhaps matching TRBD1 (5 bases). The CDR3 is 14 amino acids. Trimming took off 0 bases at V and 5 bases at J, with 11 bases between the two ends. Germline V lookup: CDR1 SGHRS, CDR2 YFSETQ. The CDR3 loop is CASSLAQGGTEAFF. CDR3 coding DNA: TGCGCCAGCAGCTTGGCGCAGGGTGGAACTGAAGCTTTCTTT.

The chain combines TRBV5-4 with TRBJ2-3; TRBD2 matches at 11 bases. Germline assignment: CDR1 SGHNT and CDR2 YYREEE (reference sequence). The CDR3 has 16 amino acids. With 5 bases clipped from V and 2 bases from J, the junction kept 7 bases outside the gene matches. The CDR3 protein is CASRSGTSGFTDTQYF. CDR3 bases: TGTGCCAGCAGGTCCGGGACTAGCGGATTCACAGATACGCAGTATTTT.

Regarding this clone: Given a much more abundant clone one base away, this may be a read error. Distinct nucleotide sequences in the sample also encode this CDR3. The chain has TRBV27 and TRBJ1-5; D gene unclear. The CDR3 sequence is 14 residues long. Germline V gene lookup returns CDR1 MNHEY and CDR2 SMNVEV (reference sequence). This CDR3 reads CASSFSGIDQPQHF. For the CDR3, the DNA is TGTGCTAGCAGTTTTTCGGGGATCGATCAGCCCCAGCATTTT.

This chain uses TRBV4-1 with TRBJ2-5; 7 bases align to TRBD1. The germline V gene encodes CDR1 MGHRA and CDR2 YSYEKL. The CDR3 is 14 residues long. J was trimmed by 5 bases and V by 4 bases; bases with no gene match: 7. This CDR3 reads CASSRRQGAETQYF. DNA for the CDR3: TGCGCCAGCAGCCGAAGACAGGGAGCGGAGACCCAGTACTTC.

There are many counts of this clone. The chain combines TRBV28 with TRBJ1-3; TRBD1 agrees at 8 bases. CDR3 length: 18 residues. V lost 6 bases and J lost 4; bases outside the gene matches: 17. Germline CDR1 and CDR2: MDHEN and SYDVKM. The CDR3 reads CASRQGPGQVGSGNTIYF. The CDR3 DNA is TGTGCCAGCAGACAGGGCCCGGGACAGGTCGGTTCGGGAAACACCATATATTTT.

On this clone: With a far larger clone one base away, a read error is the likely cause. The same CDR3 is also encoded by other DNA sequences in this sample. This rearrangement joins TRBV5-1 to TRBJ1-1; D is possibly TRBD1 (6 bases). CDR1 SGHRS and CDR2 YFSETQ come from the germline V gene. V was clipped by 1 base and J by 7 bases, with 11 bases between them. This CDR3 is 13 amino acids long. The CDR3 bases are TGCGCCAGCAGCTTGCGGGGGGGCCTTGAAGCTTTCTTT. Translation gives CASSLRGGLEAFF.

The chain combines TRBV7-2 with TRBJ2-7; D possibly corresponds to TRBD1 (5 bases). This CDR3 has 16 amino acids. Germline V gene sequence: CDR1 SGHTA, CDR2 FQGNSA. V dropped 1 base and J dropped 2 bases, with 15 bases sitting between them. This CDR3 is CASSLVGGAATYEQYF. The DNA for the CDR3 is TGTGCCAGCAGCTTAGTGGGTGGGGCGGCCACCTACGAGCAGTACTTC.

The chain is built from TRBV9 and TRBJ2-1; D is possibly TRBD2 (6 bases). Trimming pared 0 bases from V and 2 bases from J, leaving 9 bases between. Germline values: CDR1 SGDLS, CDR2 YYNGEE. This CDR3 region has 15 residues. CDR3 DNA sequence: TGTGCCAGCAGCGTAGCGGAGGGGACCTACAATGAGCAGTTCTTC. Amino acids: CASSVAEGTYNEQFF.

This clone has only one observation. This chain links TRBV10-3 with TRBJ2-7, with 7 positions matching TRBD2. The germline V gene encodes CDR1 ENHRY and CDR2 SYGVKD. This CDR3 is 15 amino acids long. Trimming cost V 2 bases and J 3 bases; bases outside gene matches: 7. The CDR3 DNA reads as TGTGCCATCAGTGAGGGGACTACAGACTACTACGAGCAGTACTTC. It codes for CAISEGTTDYYEQYF.

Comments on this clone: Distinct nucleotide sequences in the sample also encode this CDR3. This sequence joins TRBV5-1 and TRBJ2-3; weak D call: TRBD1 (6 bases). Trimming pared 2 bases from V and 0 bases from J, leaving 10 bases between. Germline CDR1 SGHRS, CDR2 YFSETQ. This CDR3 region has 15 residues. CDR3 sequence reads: CASSFGRGSTDTQYF. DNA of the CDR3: TGCGCCAGCAGCTTTGGCAGGGGCAGCACAGATACGCAGTATTTT.

The CDR3 DNA reads TGTGCCAGCAGCCAAGAACCGGGTCAGCGGCGTGGCAACGAGCAGTACTTC. It translates to CASSQEPGQRRGNEQYF. The rearrangement uses TRBV4-2 and TRBJ2-7; TRBD2 is a possible D gene (5 bases). This CDR3 has 17 amino acids. V was clipped by 0 bases and J by 5 bases, with 20 bases between them. Germline CDR1 LGHNA, CDR2 YNFKEQ.

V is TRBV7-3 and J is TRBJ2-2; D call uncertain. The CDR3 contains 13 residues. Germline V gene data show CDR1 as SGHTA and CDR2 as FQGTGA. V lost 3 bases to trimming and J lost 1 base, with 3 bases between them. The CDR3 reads CASSFGNTGELFF. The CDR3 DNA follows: TGTGCCAGCAGCTTTGGGAACACCGGGGAGCTGTTTTTT.

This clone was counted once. The CDR3 region has the DNA TGTGCCATCAGTGAGCCGGGGACAGGAGGCAGCGGAAACACCATATATTTT. It translates to CAISEPGTGGSGNTIYF. The chain has TRBV10-3 and TRBJ1-3; 8 bases line up with TRBD1. V shed 2 bases, J shed 4 bases, and the junction held 10 bases outside the gene matches. The CDR3 has 17 amino acids. Looked up from germline, CDR1 is ENHRY and CDR2 is SYGVKD.

CDR3 residues: CASRDLAGVGEQYF. CDR3 bases: TGCGCCAGCAGAGACCTAGCGGGAGTTGGCGAGCAGTACTTC. The chain carries TRBV4-1 and TRBJ2-7; 10 nucleotides line up with TRBD2. The length of the CDR3 is 14 residues. CDR1 and CDR2 (germline): MGHRA, YSYEKL. V lost 6 bases to trimming and J lost 6 bases; unmatched junction nucleotides: 8.